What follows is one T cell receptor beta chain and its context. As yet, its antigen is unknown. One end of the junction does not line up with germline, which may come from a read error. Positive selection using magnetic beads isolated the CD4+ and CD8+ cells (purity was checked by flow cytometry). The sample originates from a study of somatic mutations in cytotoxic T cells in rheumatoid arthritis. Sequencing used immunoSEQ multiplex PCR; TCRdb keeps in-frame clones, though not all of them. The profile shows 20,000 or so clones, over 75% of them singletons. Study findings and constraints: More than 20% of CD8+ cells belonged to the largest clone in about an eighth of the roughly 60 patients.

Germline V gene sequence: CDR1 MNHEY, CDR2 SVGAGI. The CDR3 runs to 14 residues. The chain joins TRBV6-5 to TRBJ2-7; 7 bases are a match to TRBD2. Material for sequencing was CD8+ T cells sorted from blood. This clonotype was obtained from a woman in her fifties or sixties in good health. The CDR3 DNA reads TGTGCCATCAGTGCGAACCTAGCGGTCTACGAGCAGTACTTC. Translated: CAISANLAVYEQYF.